This is a list of T cell receptor beta chains from one sample in a study of shared clonotypes between healthy human individuals. Sequencing used immunoSEQ multiplex PCR; TCRdb keeps in-frame clones, though not all of them. Here the sample spans under 2,500,000 clones, around 95% being singletons. The sequenced sample consisted of naive CD4+ T cells sorted from blood. The receptors stem from a man aged 18-30 years in good health. CDR3s include the opening cysteine and the closing phenylalanine or tryptophan. The order of the fields is clone size, V gene, J gene, CDR3 length, D gene, CDR3 DNA, CDR3 protein. A D gene is named only where the DNA matches it firmly. Where a row states a size, it is once, few, many or the class of an expanded clone; other rows omit it.

NA,TRBV6-6,TRBJ1-1,15,TRBD1,TGTGCCAGCAGTTCTACTGACAGGGGGAACACTGAAGCTTTCTTT,CASSSTDRGNTEAFF
NA,TRBV2,TRBJ2-2,20,TRBD2,TGTGCCAGCAGTGCACCGGGACTAGCGGGAATTTTGAGGGGCACCGGGGAGCTGTTTTTT,CASSAPGLAGILRGTGELFF
NA,TRBV5-4,TRBJ2-7,16,TRBD1,TGTGCCAGCAGCTTGGGGGCGGGACAGGGGTCCTACGAGCAGTACTTC,CASSLGAGQGSYEQYF
NA,TRBV2,TRBJ1-1,15,NA,TGTGCCAGCAGTGAAGAGGAGGGAATTGGTACTGAAGCTTTCTTT,CASSEEEGIGTEAFF
NA,TRBV10-3,TRBJ1-1,11,NA,TGTGCCATCAGTGGGGGGGCTGAAGCTTTCTTT,CAISGGAEAFF
NA,TRBV6-6,TRBJ1-2,14,NA,TGTGCCAGCAGTTACTCACAGGGTCAGTATGGCTACACCTTC,CASSYSQGQYGYTF
NA,TRBV6-5,TRBJ2-1,11,TRBD2,TGTGCCAGCACGCGGGAGAATGAGCAGTTCTTC,CASTRENEQFF
NA,TRBV6-1,TRBJ2-7,15,TRBD2,TGTGCCAGCAGAAAAGGACTAGCGTCACCCTACGAGCAGTACTTC,CASRKGLASPYEQYF
once,TRBV28,TRBJ1-5,12,NA,TGTGCCACCAGCAGGAGCAATCAGCCCCAGCATTTT,CATSRSNQPQHF
NA,TRBV19,TRBJ2-5,13,NA,TGTGCCAGTAGTATAGGGGGCCAAGAGACCCAGTACTTC,CASSIGGQETQYF
once,TRBV27,TRBJ1-5,15,NA,TGTGCCAGCAGACCTGAGGGTTATAGCAATCAGCCCCAGCATTTT,CASRPEGYSNQPQHF
NA,TRBV7-2,TRBJ1-1,12,NA,TGTGCCAGCAGCTTCGACGGATCTGAAGCTTTCTTT,CASSFDGSEAFF
NA,TRBV30,TRBJ1-5,14,NA,TGTGCCTGGAGTGCGGGAGGGTTTGGTCAGCCCCAGCATTTT,CAWSAGGFGQPQHF
once,TRBV10-3,TRBJ2-3,17,TRBD2,TGTGCCATCAGTGACCTCAGGGCTAGCGGGGCTGGGGATACGCAGTATTTT,CAISDLRASGAGDTQYF
NA,TRBV28,TRBJ1-2,16,NA,TGTGCCAGCAGAATGAACCCCGTGGCAGGGAGCTATGGCTACACCTTC,CASRMNPVAGSYGYTF
once,TRBV7-2,TRBJ2-2,16,NA,TGTGCCAGCAGCTTAGTCGCGGGACCGGGCACCGGGGAGCTGTTTTTT,CASSLVAGPGTGELFF
NA,TRBV4-3,TRBJ2-7,20,TRBD1,TGCGCCAGCAGCCGCCACGGAGGGACAGGGGGCCAGGTGGGGTCCTACGAGCAGTACTTC,CASSRHGGTGGQVGSYEQYF
NA,TRBV9,TRBJ1-5,15,NA,TGTGCCAGCAGCGGCGGGGGGACGAGCAATCAGCCCCAGCATTTT,CASSGGGTSNQPQHF
NA,TRBV5-1,TRBJ2-1,13,NA,TGCGCCAGCAGCTTGTTCCAGGGGAATGAGCAGTTCTTC,CASSLFQGNEQFF
NA,TRBV11-1,TRBJ1-1,14,NA,TGTGCCAGCAGCTTAGCGCGTGAGGGCACTGAAGCTTTCTTT,CASSLAREGTEAFF
NA,TRBV6-5,TRBJ2-1,15,NA,TGTGCCAGCAGTACCACCGGGACCTCCTACAATGAGCAGTTCTTC,CASSTTGTSYNEQFF
once,TRBV7-8,TRBJ1-5,16,TRBD1,TGTGCCAGCAGCTTAGGGGACAGCGATAGCAATCAGCCCCAGCATTTT,CASSLGDSDSNQPQHF
NA,TRBV9,TRBJ1-1,12,NA,TGTGCCAGCACCAGGTTGAACACTGAAGCTTTCTTT,CASTRLNTEAFF
NA,TRBV5-1,TRBJ1-5,14,TRBD1,TGCGCCAGCAGCTTGGGACAGGGCGGTCAGCCCCAGCATTTT,CASSLGQGGQPQHF
once,TRBV7-3,TRBJ2-5,13,NA,TGTGCCAGCAGCGGGACTGGTGGGGAGACCCAGTACTTC,CASSGTGGETQYF
once,TRBV5-1,TRBJ1-6,15,NA,TGCGCCAGCAGCTCCCGCGGGGTCGGGGATTCACCCCTCCACTTT,CASSSRGVGDSPLHF
NA,TRBV5-1,TRBJ1-4,14,TRBD1,TGCGCCAGCAAAAGGACAGGGAGTAAGGAAAAACTGTTTTTT,CASKRTGSKEKLFF
NA,TRBV2,TRBJ2-5,14,NA,TGTGCCAGCAGTGAGAGGTTGGGGCGAGAGACCCAGTACTTC,CASSERLGRETQYF